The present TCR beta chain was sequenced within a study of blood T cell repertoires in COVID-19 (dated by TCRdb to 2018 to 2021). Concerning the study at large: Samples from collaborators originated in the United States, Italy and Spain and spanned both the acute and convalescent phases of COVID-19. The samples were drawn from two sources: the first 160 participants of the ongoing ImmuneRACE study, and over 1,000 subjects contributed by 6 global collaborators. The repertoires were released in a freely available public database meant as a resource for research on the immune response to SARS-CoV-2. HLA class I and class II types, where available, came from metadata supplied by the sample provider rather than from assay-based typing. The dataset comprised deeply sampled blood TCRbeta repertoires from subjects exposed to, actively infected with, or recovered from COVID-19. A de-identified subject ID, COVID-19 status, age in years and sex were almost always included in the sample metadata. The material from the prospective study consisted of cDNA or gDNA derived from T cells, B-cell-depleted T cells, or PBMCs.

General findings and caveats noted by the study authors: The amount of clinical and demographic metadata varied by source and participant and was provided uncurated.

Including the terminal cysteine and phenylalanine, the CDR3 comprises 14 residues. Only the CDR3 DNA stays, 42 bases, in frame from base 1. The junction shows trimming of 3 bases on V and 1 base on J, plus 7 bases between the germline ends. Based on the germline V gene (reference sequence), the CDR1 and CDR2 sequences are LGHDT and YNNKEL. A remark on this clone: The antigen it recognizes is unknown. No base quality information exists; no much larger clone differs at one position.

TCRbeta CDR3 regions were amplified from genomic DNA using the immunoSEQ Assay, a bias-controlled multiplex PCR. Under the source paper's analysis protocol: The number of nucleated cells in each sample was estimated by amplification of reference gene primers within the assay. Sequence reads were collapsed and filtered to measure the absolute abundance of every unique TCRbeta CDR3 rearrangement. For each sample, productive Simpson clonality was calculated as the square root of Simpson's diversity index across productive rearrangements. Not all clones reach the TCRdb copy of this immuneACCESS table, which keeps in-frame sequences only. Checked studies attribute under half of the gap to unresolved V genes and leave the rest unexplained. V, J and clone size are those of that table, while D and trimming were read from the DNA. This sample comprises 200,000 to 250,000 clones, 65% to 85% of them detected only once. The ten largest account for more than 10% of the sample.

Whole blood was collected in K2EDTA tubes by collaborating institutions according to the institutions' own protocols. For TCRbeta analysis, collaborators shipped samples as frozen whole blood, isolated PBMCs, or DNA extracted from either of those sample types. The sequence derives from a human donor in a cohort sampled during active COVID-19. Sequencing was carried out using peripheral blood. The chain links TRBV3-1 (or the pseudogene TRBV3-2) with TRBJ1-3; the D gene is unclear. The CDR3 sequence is CASSQGGSGNTIYF. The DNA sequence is TGTGCCAGCAGCCAGGGAGGGTCTGGAAACACCATATATTTT.